Below are 30 T cell receptor beta chains sequenced from a single sample in a study of blood T cell repertoires in COVID-19 (dated by TCRdb to about 2020). The protocol used for the library was the immunoSEQ multiplex PCR assay. TCRdb retrieved this table from immuneACCESS and kept in-frame rearrangements only. Not all clones are present; in checked studies, unresolved V genes account for under half, and no reason is known for the remainder. Here the sample has about 83,000 clones; more than 85% occur a single time. The ten largest clones represent under 8.5% of the sample. The specimen was peripheral blood. All receptors come from an older man with active or convalescent COVID-19.

The rearrangement uses TRBV27 and TRBJ2-1; 7 positions match TRBD2. The CDR3 consists of 14 residues. CDR1 is MNHEY, CDR2 SMNVEV, per germline (reference sequence). V gave up 8 bases and J gave up 1 base; unmatched junction bases: 5. The CDR3 protein is CASGGGWSYNEQFF. CDR3 coding DNA: TGTGCCAGCGGGGGGGGGTGGTCCTACAATGAGCAGTTCTTC.

This sequence joins TRBV5-1 and TRBJ2-1; 7 nucleotides agree with TRBD2. J was trimmed by 7 bases and V by 0 bases; bases with no gene match: 7. CDR1 and CDR2 from the germline V gene are SGHRS and YFSETQ. The CDR3 totals 15 residues. The CDR3 nucleotides read TGCGCCAGCAGCTTGGGGGAGCTCGGGGGGAATGAGCAGTTCTTC. Encoded protein: CASSLGELGGNEQFF. Combining the CDR3 with reference TRBV5-1 and TRBJ2-1 gives the whole variable domain KAGVTQTPRYLIKTRGQQVTLSCSPISGHRSVSWYQQTPGQGLQFLFEYFSETQRNKGNFPGRFSGRQFSNSRSEMNVSTLELGDSALYLCASSLGELGGNEQFFGPGTRLTVL.

J is TRBJ1-1 and V is TRBV6-5; D perhaps matches TRBD1 (5 bases). V lost 8 bases, J lost 2 bases, and 18 bases lay in between. The CDR3 covers 15 residues. Looked up from germline, CDR1 is MNHEY and CDR2 is SVGAGI. CDR3 sequence: CASRRGVGHNTEAFF. For the CDR3, the DNA is TGTGCCAGCCGGAGGGGTGTAGGGCACAACACTGAAGCTTTCTTT.

The chain has TRBV18 and TRBJ2-7, with TRBD1 matching over 7 bases. From germline, CDR1 is KGHSH and CDR2 LQKENI. This CDR3 contains 15 residues. The junction had 10 bases not matched to a gene; V was cut back by 2 bases and J by 6 bases. CDR3 sequence: CASSPSGTGVREQYV. CDR3 nucleotide sequence: TGTGCCAGCTCACCATCCGGTACAGGGGTACGCGAGCAGTACGTC.

The chain recombines TRBV19 with TRBJ2-1; 12 positions match TRBD2. This CDR3 contains 15 residues. Germline V gene lookup returns CDR1 LNHDA and CDR2 SQIVND (reference sequence). The ends lost 6 bases at V and 8 bases at J; junction bases unmatched: 8. Here the CDR3 reads CASRDGLAGWDEQFF. CDR3 DNA sequence: TGTGCCAGTAGGGACGGACTAGCGGGATGGGATGAGCAGTTCTTC.

The CDR3 bases are TGTGCCAGCAGTTCTCGGACAGATACGCAGTATTTT. It is translated as CASSSRTDTQYF. The V call is TRBV27, the J call TRBJ2-3; the D is unclear. V gave up 4 bases and J gave up 3 bases, with 5 bases separating them. CDR1 is MNHEY, CDR2 SMNVEV, per germline (reference sequence). The length of the CDR3 is 12 residues.

The CDR3 loop reads CASSSLIGQHKNYGYTF. Written as DNA, the CDR3 is TGTGCCAGCAGCAGCCTAATAGGACAGCATAAAAACTATGGCTACACCTTC. This chain joins TRBV7-9 and TRBJ1-2; D perhaps matches TRBD1 (6 bases). V was clipped by 5 bases and J by 2 bases, with 21 bases between them. The germline gives CDR1 SEHNR, CDR2 FQNEAQ (reference sequence). This CDR3 has 17 residues.

The V and J genes are TRBV5-1 and TRBJ1-4, with unresolved D. Germline V gives CDR1 SGHRS, CDR2 YFSETQ. V was trimmed by 2 bases and J by 5 bases, leaving 7 bases between them. The length of the CDR3 is 13 residues. The CDR3 region has the DNA TGCGCCAGCAGCTTTGCAGAAAATGAAAAACTGTTTTTT. Protein: CASSFAENEKLFF.

This clone was seen a single time. The chain has TRBV12-5 and TRBJ2-1, with D perhaps matching TRBD2 (7 bases). V lost 5 bases and J 4 bases, leaving 15 bases between the germline ends. The CDR3 is 15 amino acids. Germline assignment: CDR1 LGHNT and CDR2 FRNRAP. CDR3 region: CASGRGGGSYNEQFF. The CDR3 bases are TGTGCTAGTGGTCGAGGGGGGGGTTCTTACAATGAGCAGTTCTTC.

The chain couples TRBV6-2 or TRBV6-3 to TRBJ2-5; 11 bases are shared with TRBD2. V lost 6 bases, J lost 9 bases, and 12 bases stayed unmatched. The CDR3 has 15 residues. Germline CDR1 is MNHEY and CDR2 is SVGEGT. The CDR3 DNA reads TGTGCCAGCAGCCCAACAGTTAGCGGGAGGGGACCCCAGTACTTC. Amino acid sequence: CASSPTVSGRGPQYF.

The chain joins TRBV30 to TRBJ2-5; D may be TRBD1 (5 bases). V lost 3 bases and J lost 3, with 17 bases in between. CDR3 length: 15 residues. Per germline, CDR1 GTSNPN and CDR2 SVGIG (reference sequence). The CDR3 is CAWSHLTGNKETQYF. The CDR3 bases are TGTGCCTGGAGCCACCTTACAGGCAATAAAGAGACCCAGTACTTC.

The V call is TRBV19, the J call TRBJ1-5; D unresolved. The V gene lost 7 bases and the J gene lost 1 base, with 11 bases spanning the gap. The CDR3 covers 14 residues. The germline gives CDR1 LNHDA, CDR2 SQIVND (reference sequence). The DNA for the CDR3 is TGTGCCAGTACCTACGGTCGGAGCAATCAGCCCCAGCATTTT. Translating it yields CASTYGRSNQPQHF.

The V and J genes are TRBV18 and TRBJ1-1; the D is unclear. The CDR3 loop spans 15 amino acids. Germline CDR1 reads KGHSH; CDR2 reads LQKENI. Trimming pared 0 bases from V and 2 bases from J, leaving 10 bases between. CDR3: CASSPPSQVNTEAFF. CDR3 DNA sequence: TGTGCCAGCTCACCACCATCCCAGGTAAACACTGAAGCTTTCTTT.

The V call is TRBV11-2, the J call TRBJ2-2; weak D call: TRBD1 (5 bases). V was shortened by 7 bases and J by 0 bases, with 12 bases between the two germline ends. Germline assignment: CDR1 SGHAT and CDR2 FQNNGV. CDR3 size: 15 residues. CDR3 nucleotide sequence: TGTGCCAGCAAGGTAACGGACACGAACACCGGGGAGCTGTTTTTT. Translated: CASKVTDTNTGELFF.

The chain couples TRBV5-1 to TRBJ1-4; TRBD1 agrees at 7 bases. The CDR3 consists of 13 residues. Per the germline V gene, CDR1 is SGHRS and CDR2 is YFSETQ. V shed 4 bases, J shed 7 bases, and the junction held 4 bases outside the gene matches. CDR3 DNA sequence: TGCGCCAGCAGCCGGGACAGAACTGAAAAACTGTTTTTT. Its protein is CASSRDRTEKLFF.

The rearrangement links TRBV3-1 (or the pseudogene TRBV3-2) to TRBJ1-6; D call uncertain. V was shortened by 5 bases and J by 7 bases, with 9 bases between the two germline ends. CDR3 length: 13 residues. Looked up from germline, CDR1 is LGHDT and CDR2 is YNNKEL (reference sequence). The CDR3 sequence is CASSSGGNSPLHF. The DNA of the CDR3 is TGTGCCAGCAGCTCGGGTGGGAATTCACCCCTCCACTTT.

The chain recombines TRBV15 with TRBJ2-1, with unresolved D. Trimming pared 0 bases from V and 2 bases from J, leaving 11 bases between. The length of the CDR3 is 16 residues. Germline assignment: CDR1 LNHNV and CDR2 YYDKDF (reference sequence). CDR3 protein: CATSRDRNPPYNEQFF. CDR3 sequence (DNA): TGTGCCACCAGCAGAGACAGGAATCCCCCCTACAATGAGCAGTTCTTC.

J is TRBJ2-6 and V is TRBV5-8; 7 nucleotides line up with TRBD1. J gave up 2 bases and V 4 bases, and 3 bases lay outside the gene matches. Germline V CDR1 and CDR2: SGHTS, YDEGEE. The length of the CDR3 is 15 residues. The CDR3: CASSKTGAGANVLTF. In nucleotides, the CDR3 is TGTGCCAGCAGCAAAACAGGGGCTGGGGCCAACGTCCTGACTTTC.

This chain connects TRBV9 to TRBJ1-4; D is perhaps TRBD1 (6 bases). The V end was cut by 0 bases, the J end by 12 bases, with 12 bases between. Germline V CDR1 and CDR2: SGDLS, YYNGEE. The length of the CDR3 is 13 residues. The CDR3 sequence: CASSVGQAGELFF. CDR3 in DNA: TGTGCCAGCAGCGTAGGACAGGCCGGGGAACTGTTTTTT. Looking up the rest from reference TRBV9 and TRBJ1-4 gives the full variable domain: DSGVTQTPKHLITATGQRVTLRCSPRSGDLSVYWYQQSLDQGLQFLIQYYNGEERAKGNILERFSAQQFPDLHSELNLSSLELGDSALYFCASSVGQAGELFFGSGTQLSVL.

The chain couples TRBV30 to TRBJ1-1, with TRBD1 matching over 12 bases. Germline-derived CDR1 and CDR2 are GTSNPN and SVGIG (reference sequence). The J segment lost 3 bases and the V segment lost 1 base, leaving 6 bases of the junction unmatched. CDR3 length: 16 residues. This chain's CDR3 is CAWSGGTGGSDTEAFF. The CDR3 bases are TGTGCCTGGAGTGGGGGGACAGGGGGCTCGGACACTGAAGCTTTCTTT.

The sample holds one count of this clone. The V gene is TRBV29-1, the J gene TRBJ2-1; TRBD2 aligns across 10 bases. Trimming at V came to 3 bases and at J to 10 bases, leaving 9 bases not matched to a gene. CDR1 is SQVTM, CDR2 ANQGSEA, per germline. This CDR3 region has 14 residues. In DNA form, the CDR3 reads TGCAGCGTTGACTCGATAGCGGGAGGAGGCGAGCAGTTCTTC. It is translated as CSVDSIAGGGEQFF.

Written as DNA, the CDR3 is TGCGCCAGCAGCTTGGCCCCCGCCGGAGAATACAATGAGCAGTTCTTC. Translation: CASSLAPAGEYNEQFF. This chain joins TRBV5-1 and TRBJ2-1, with no clear D. Germline lookup yields CDR1 SGHRS and CDR2 YFSETQ. Trimming removed 0 bases at V and 4 bases at J, with 14 bases between. The CDR3 is 16 amino acids.

The genes are TRBV29-1 and TRBJ1-1; TRBD1 might be the D (5 bases). This CDR3 has 15 residues. V was clipped by 5 bases and J by 6 bases, with 22 bases between them. Per germline, CDR1 SQVTM and CDR2 ANQGSEA. CDR3 DNA sequence: TGCAGCGTTATATGGTATTTTAGGGGTGGTGCTGAAGCTTTCTTT. Its translation: CSVIWYFRGGAEAFF. Full variable domain (outside the CDR3, taken from reference TRBV29-1 and TRBJ1-1): SAVISQKPSRDICQRGTSLTIQCQVDSQVTMMFWYRQQPGQSLTLIATANQGSEATYESGFVIDKFPISRPNLTFSTLTVSNMSPEDSSIYLCSVIWYFRGGAEAFFGQGTRLTVV.

This clone occurred once. This chain joins TRBV7-2 and TRBJ1-1; D is unclear. The V and J ends lost 5 bases and 0 bases respectively, with 10 bases between them. The germline V gene has CDR1 SGHTA and CDR2 FQGNSA. The CDR3 has 14 amino acids. CDR3 protein: CASSRERMNTEAFF. CDR3 nucleotide sequence: TGTGCCAGCAGCCGGGAGAGGATGAACACTGAAGCTTTCTTT.

This clone showed up just a few times. The V gene is TRBV19, the J gene TRBJ1-2; 7 nucleotides line up with TRBD1. The ends lost 2 bases at V and 7 bases at J; junction bases unmatched: 10. Germline V gives CDR1 LNHDA, CDR2 SQIVND (reference sequence). The CDR3 loop spans 15 amino acids. CDR3 protein: CASSIQSRDSAGYTF. The CDR3 DNA reads TGTGCCAGTAGTATACAGTCGCGGGACAGTGCTGGCTACACCTTC.

The J gene is TRBJ2-1, the V gene TRBV5-8, with TRBD1 matching 7 bases. The CDR3 covers 13 residues. V dropped 6 bases and J dropped 9; count of bases not matched to a gene: 9. Per the germline V gene, CDR1 is SGHTS and CDR2 is YDEGEE. CDR3 sequence: CASTLDRLAEQFF. CDR3 bases: TGTGCCAGCACCCTGGACAGGTTGGCTGAGCAGTTCTTC. The whole variable domain, remainder taken from reference TRBV5-8 and TRBJ2-1, is EAGVTQSPTHLIKTRGQQATLRCSPISGHTSVYWYQQALGLGLQFLLWYDEGEERNRGNFPPRFSGRQFPNYSSELNVNALELEDSALYLCASTLDRLAEQFFGPGTRLTVL.

V gene TRBV5-4 combines with J gene TRBJ1-4; D is perhaps TRBD1 (5 bases). This CDR3 is built from 14 residues. V lost 3 bases and J 8 bases, leaving 14 bases between the germline ends. Germline loops: CDR1 SGHNT, CDR2 YYREEE (reference sequence). The CDR3 nucleotides read TGTGCCAGCAGCTCTCAGGGTGGATCGGAAAAACTGTTTTTT. Protein sequence: CASSSQGGSEKLFF.

This clone was found a few times. The rearrangement joins TRBV5-1 to TRBJ2-5, with D perhaps TRBD2 (6 bases). Germline CDR1 and CDR2: SGHRS and YFSETQ. V was shortened by 1 base and J by 1 base, with 11 bases between the two germline ends. The CDR3 totals 15 residues. The CDR3 DNA reads as TGCGCCAGCAGCTTGAGCCCCGGGAGCCAAGAGACCCAGTACTTC. It specifies CASSLSPGSQETQYF.

The V and J genes are TRBV7-2 and TRBJ2-3; D remains ambiguous. This CDR3 comprises 15 residues. V was clipped by 2 bases and J by 0 bases, with 9 bases between them. Germline V gene lookup returns CDR1 SGHTA and CDR2 FQGNSA. The CDR3 reads CASSLRASSTDTQYF. CDR3 nucleotides: TGTGCCAGCAGCTTACGAGCGTCTAGCACAGATACGCAGTATTTT.

In this sample, this clone turned up a few times. The chain joins TRBV30 to TRBJ2-3; 7 bases agree with TRBD2. The V gene end was trimmed by 4 bases and the J gene end by 2 bases; junction bases not matched to a gene: 3. This CDR3 contains 13 residues. CDR1 and CDR2 (germline): GTSNPN, SVGIG (reference sequence). In nucleotides, the CDR3 is TGTGCCTGGACAGCGGGGTACACAGATACGCAGTATTTT. Translating it yields CAWTAGYTDTQYF.